This TCR beta chain was retrieved from a study of blood T cell repertoires in COVID-19. Study-level information: Acute-phase and convalescent COVID-19 samples originated in the United States, Italy and Spain. The analysed material was cDNA or gDNA that came from T cells, B-cell-depleted T cells, or PBMCs.

Germline loops: CDR1 MNHNS, CDR2 SASEGT. The CDR3 is 16 residues long. Germline trimming cut 4 bases from V and 4 bases from J; bases unmatched to any gene: 6. Original processing methods: For nucleated cells, counts were estimated from reference gene primer amplification. TCRdb keeps only in-frame clones here, not all; method: immunoSEQ multiplex PCR. From that table come the V and J calls and clone size; the DNA was used to work out D and trimming. This sample has about 270,000 clones; approximately 81% occur once, and the top ten carry approximately 3.1%. What was sequenced was peripheral blood. The receptor's source is a woman younger than 35 with acute or convalescent COVID-19. The chain recombines TRBV6-1 with TRBJ2-6, with 8 bases that match TRBD1. The CDR3 loop reads CASSGGQVSGANVLTF. DNA of the CDR3: TGTGCCAGCAGTGGGGGACAGGTCTCCGGGGCCAACGTCCTGACTTTC.